These 17 T cell receptor beta chains share one sample of origin, sequenced in a study of Graves' ophthalmopathy and Graves' hyperthyroidism. TCR beta CDR3 amplification used RNA transcripts. First-round RT-PCR relied on HTBI primers, and a second-round multiplex PCR came next. TCRdb re-derived calls from the multiplex PCR reads in MiXCR, one entry per CDR3 protein. Of 650,000 to 900,000 distinct CDR3 sequences listed, approximately 40% were seen once; the top ten hold roughly 46%. Sequencing used peripheral blood. The receptor set was obtained from an adult man with Graves' ophthalmopathy.

This clonotype turned up a few times. This sequence joins TRBV11-2 and TRBJ2-7, with 9 bases identical to TRBD2. CDR3 length: 17 amino acids. Germline CDR1 is SGHAT and CDR2 is FQNNGV. With V trimmed by 3 bases and J by 3 bases, 12 bases remained unmatched. The CDR3 DNA follows: TGTGCCAGCAGCTTTGGGGTAGCGGGGGTCTTTTACTACGAGCAGTACTTC. It yields the protein CASSFGVAGVFYYEQYF. The full variable domain, rest sourced from reference TRBV11-2 and TRBJ2-7, is EAGVAQSPRYKIIEKRQSVAFWCNPISGHATLYWYQQILGQGPKLLIQFQNNGVVDDSQLPKDRFSAERLKGVDSTLKIQPAKLEDSAVYLCASSFGVAGVFYYEQYFGPGTRLTVT.

This clonotype has a single count. V gene TRBV2 combines with J gene TRBJ1-2; D is unresolved. V lost 8 bases, J lost 3 bases, and 19 bases lay in between. There are 15 residues in the CDR3. Per germline, CDR1 SNHLY and CDR2 FYNNEI. For the CDR3, the DNA is TGTGCCAGCGTCAGACTGGGTGTTATGGACTATGGCTACACCTTC. This gives the protein CASVRLGVMDYGYTF.

The CDR3 loop is CASSSRDIGYTF. As DNA, the CDR3 is TGTGCCAGTAGTAGCAGGGATATTGGCTACACCTTC. This chain uses TRBV19 with TRBJ1-2; D is possibly TRBD1 (5 bases). CDR1 and CDR2 from the germline V gene are LNHDA and SQIVND (reference sequence). The CDR3 runs 12 residues. Trimming removed 4 bases from V and 7 bases from J, with 10 bases in between.

This clonotype was seen at least ten times. The chain employs TRBV20-1 and TRBJ1-5; D uncertain. This CDR3 is built from 10 residues. CDR1 DFQATT and CDR2 SNEGSKA come from the germline V gene (reference sequence). The V and J ends lost 3 bases and 10 bases respectively, with 7 bases between them. The CDR3 is CSASEGPQHF. The CDR3 DNA is TGCAGTGCTAGCGAGGGACCCCAGCATTTT.

V gene TRBV5-5 combines with J gene TRBJ2-5; a possible D gene is TRBD1 (6 bases). Germline V gene lookup returns CDR1 SGHKS and CDR2 YYEKEE (reference sequence). With 1 base removed from V and 1 base from J, the gap between germline ends came to 11 bases. There are 15 residues in the CDR3. CDR3 DNA: TGTGCCAGCAGCTTGCGGCAGGGGTTCCAAGAGACCCAGTACTTC. This encodes CASSLRQGFQETQYF.

This clonotype was picked up a small number of times. The chain combines TRBV7-9 with TRBJ2-7; 8 nucleotides agree with TRBD2. The CDR3 has 17 residues. The V segment lost 2 bases and the J segment 2 bases; nucleotides outside the gene matches: 11. Germline loops: CDR1 SEHNR, CDR2 FQNEAQ (reference sequence). The CDR3 DNA reads TGTGCCAGCAGCTTATCCCCCCTCACTAGCGGAACCTACGAGCAGTACTTC. It codes for CASSLSPLTSGTYEQYF.

This clonotype was detected only a few times. The genes are TRBV5-1 and TRBJ1-2, with a possible D match to TRBD1 (5 bases). Trimming took 4 bases from V and 1 from J, leaving 14 bases between them. Germline assignment: CDR1 SGHRS and CDR2 YFSETQ. The CDR3 sequence is 15 residues long. The CDR3 DNA reads TGCGCCAGCAGCCTCACCAGGGAGAATAACTATGGCTACACCTTC. Residues: CASSLTRENNYGYTF.

This chain uses TRBV7-2 with TRBJ2-5, with D maybe TRBD2 (6 bases). The V end was cut by 5 bases, the J end by 4 bases, with 17 bases between. Per germline, CDR1 SGHTA and CDR2 FQGNSA. This CDR3 is 15 amino acids long. The CDR3 DNA follows: TGTGCCAGCAGCCCCTCGACTAGAGTGGGAGAGACCCAGTACTTC. Protein: CASSPSTRVGETQYF. Together with reference TRBV7-2 and TRBJ2-5, the CDR3 gives the full variable domain: GAGVSQSPSNKVTEKGKDVELRCDPISGHTALYWYRQSLGQGLEFLIYFQGNSAPDKSGLPSDRFSAERTGGSVSTLTIQRTQQEDSAVYLCASSPSTRVGETQYFGPGTRLLVL.

Remarks on this clonotype: One end of the junction varies from germline; a read error may be responsible. This chain connects TRBV28 to TRBJ2-7, with 8 nucleotides matching TRBD2. This CDR3 contains 13 residues. The V gene's germline CDR1 is MDHEN and CDR2 SYDVKM. CDR3 region: CASSEAGDYVQYF. In DNA, the CDR3 is TGTGCCAGCAGTGAAGCGGGGGACTACGTGCAGTACTTC.

The chain has TRBV2 and TRBJ2-7, with 7 positions matching TRBD1. CDR3 length equals 15 residues. The V gene's germline CDR1 is SNHLY and CDR2 FYNNEI. V lost 5 bases to trimming and J lost 1 base; unmatched junction nucleotides: 8. CDR3 nucleotides: TGTGCCAGCAGTTACGTGGCAGGGGGATCCTACGAGCAGTACTTC. This gives the protein CASSYVAGGSYEQYF.

The chain uses TRBV19 and TRBJ1-5, with D possibly being TRBD1 (5 bases). Germline V gene lookup returns CDR1 LNHDA and CDR2 SQIVND (reference sequence). Trimming pared 0 bases from V and 5 bases from J, leaving 11 bases between. The CDR3 totals 15 residues. In DNA form, the CDR3 reads TGTGCCAGTAGTATAGAGCGACAGCTTTATCAGCCCCAGCATTTT. Its protein product is CASSIERQLYQPQHF.

This chain uses TRBV7-8 with TRBJ2-7; TRBD1 matches at 9 bases. Germline V gene lookup returns CDR1 SGHVS and CDR2 FQNEAQ. This CDR3 comprises 16 residues. J gave up 2 bases and V 5 bases, and 10 bases lay outside the gene matches. This CDR3 reads CASSQPDRGSPYEQYF. CDR3 in DNA: TGTGCCAGCAGCCAACCGGACAGGGGAAGTCCCTACGAGCAGTACTTC.

For this clonotype: A read error is possible here, since a much larger clone lies one base away. J is TRBJ2-5 and V is TRBV7-9, with 10 bases matching TRBD1. Germline assignment: CDR1 SEHNR and CDR2 FQNEAQ (reference sequence). The CDR3 covers 15 residues. The CDR3 DNA reads as TGCGCCAGCAGCCAAGGGACAGGGGTCGAAGAGTCCCAGTACTTC. The encoded protein is CASSQGTGVEESQYF.

The table lists this clonotype with many counts. This chain joins TRBV24-1 and TRBJ2-5; 8 bases are a match to TRBD1. This CDR3 comprises 16 residues. The V and J ends lost 5 bases and 5 bases, in that order; junction bases with no gene match: 12. Germline lookup yields CDR1 KGHDR and CDR2 SFDVKD. The CDR3: CATSVGGRGQGETQYF. The CDR3, as DNA: TGTGCCACCAGTGTCGGCGGCAGGGGGCAGGGTGAGACCCAGTACTTC.

This clonotype was seen a few times. In DNA, the CDR3 is TGTGCCAGCAGCTTAGCTCCGTGGGAGAGATCTAACTATGGCTACACCTTC. Translated, it gives CASSLAPWERSNYGYTF. The rearrangement uses TRBV7-2 and TRBJ1-2; D not certain. Trimming took off 0 bases at V and 0 bases at J, with 14 bases between the two ends. This CDR3 has 17 amino acids. Germline-derived CDR1 and CDR2 are SGHTA and FQGNSA.

This clonotype came up many times. The chain combines TRBV7-9 with TRBJ1-5, with D hard to call. The germline V gene has CDR1 SEHNR and CDR2 FQNEAQ (reference sequence). The CDR3 is made up of 12 amino acids. V lost 3 bases and J 7 bases, leaving 7 bases between the germline ends. CDR3 region: CASSFGEQPQHF. CDR3 DNA: TGTGCCAGCAGCTTCGGTGAACAGCCCCAGCATTTT.

This clonotype was counted once. At one of its ends the junction is not consistent with the germline gene, which may arise from a read error. V is TRBV25-1 and J is TRBJ2-7, with D tentatively TRBD1 (6 bases). Germline CDR1 is MGHDK and CDR2 is SYGVNS. CDR3 size: 13 residues. The CDR3 is CASSFSRGYDQYF. CDR3 sequence (DNA): TGTGCCAGCAGCTTTAGCAGGGGTTACGACCAGTACTTC.